One and the same sample provided the 21 T cell receptor beta chains below, sequenced in a study of T cell repertoires in cytomegalovirus infection (dated by TCRdb to the late 2010s). Sequencing relied on an Illumina HiSeq 1500. TCRdb itself trimmed the public reads at Q25 with fastp, ran MiXCR and retained productive beta chains. Here each entry gathers all rows of one CDR3 protein and keeps the most common genes and DNA. The sample table lists 290,000 or so distinct CDR3 sequences, roughly 9.3% of them with a count of one. The ten largest clones take up more than 2.5% of the sample. Sequenced input: PBMCs. The receptors originated from a human donor in good health (CMV status not recorded). Some clones in this sample may be carry-over from other donors' samples.

This clonotype was counted only a few times. V is TRBV20-1 and J is TRBJ2-3; D unresolved. The CDR3 runs to 14 residues. CDR1 DFQATT and CDR2 SNEGSKA come from the germline V gene (reference sequence). V lost 1 base to trimming and J lost 2 bases, with 10 bases between them. CDR3 DNA sequence: TGCAGTGCTAGAGTGGGCCCTGTCACAGATACGCAGTATTTT. Protein: CSARVGPVTDTQYF.

The V gene is TRBV29-1, the J gene TRBJ1-1; D is unresolved. Germline V gives CDR1 SQVTM, CDR2 ANQGSEA. The CDR3 length is 13 residues. V was trimmed by 2 bases and J by 4 bases, leaving 11 bases between them. DNA for the CDR3: TGCAGCGTTGAATATAGGCTGGGCACTGAAGCTTTCTTT. The encoded protein is CSVEYRLGTEAFF.

This clonotype has a handful of counts. As DNA, the CDR3 is TGTGCCAGCAGCTCCCGGACAGGGGCCGAAGCTTTCTTT. It is translated as CASSSRTGAEAFF. V is TRBV7-9 and J is TRBJ1-1; 9 nucleotides align to TRBD1. From germline, CDR1 is SEHNR and CDR2 FQNEAQ (reference sequence). The junction had 5 bases not matched to a gene; V was cut back by 4 bases and J by 8 bases. The CDR3 length is 13 residues.

This rearrangement joins TRBV6-5 to TRBJ2-7; D might be TRBD1 (6 bases). The CDR3 is 11 residues long. Looked up from germline, CDR1 is MNHEY and CDR2 is SVGAGI. The ends were cut back, 7 bases at V and 6 bases at J, with 10 bases in the middle. CDR3 protein: CASMGAGEQYV. The CDR3 coding sequence is TGTGCCAGCATGGGGGCGGGCGAGCAGTACGTC.

This clonotype occurred many times. V gene TRBV7-9 combines with J gene TRBJ2-7; D may be TRBD1 (6 bases). Germline V gives CDR1 SEHNR, CDR2 FQNEAQ (reference sequence). The CDR3 length is 14 residues. V shed 4 bases and J shed 3 bases, with 13 bases lying between them. The CDR3 sequence: CASSSETGLYEQYV. As DNA, the CDR3 is TGTGCCAGCAGCTCAGAGACAGGCCTCTACGAGCAGTACGTC.

This clonotype has a count of ten or more. The chain couples TRBV20-1 to TRBJ2-2; 9 bases map to TRBD2. CDR3 size: 15 residues. V was pared by 6 bases and J by 4 bases, with 9 bases of the junction left unmatched. Germline V gene data show CDR1 as DFQATT and CDR2 as SNEGSKA (reference sequence). The CDR3, as DNA: TGCAGTGCCCTTTGGTCGCGGGGGGGCACCGGGGAGCTGTTTTTT. Translated, it gives CSALWSRGGTGELFF.

This clonotype was detected ten times or more. At one end, the junction sequence differs from germline, possibly due to a read error. This chain's CDR3 is CASSPPLAGANNEQLF. As DNA, the CDR3 is TGTGCCAGCAGCCCCCCGCTAGCGGGGGCAAACAATGAGCAGCTCTTC. The rearrangement joins TRBV28 to TRBJ2-1, with 10 positions matching TRBD2. The CDR3 has 16 residues. CDR1 and CDR2 (germline): MDHEN, SYDVKM. Supplemented by reference TRBV28 and TRBJ2-1, the full variable domain reads DVKVTQSSRYLVKRTGEKVFLECVQDMDHENMFWYRQDPGLGLRLIYFSYDVKMKEKGDIPEGYSVSREKKERFSLILESASTNQTSMYLCASSPPLAGANNEQLFGPGTRLTVL.

This clonotype appeared once. The chain carries TRBV3-1 and TRBJ2-7; TRBD1 agrees at 8 bases. Germline assignment: CDR1 LGHDT and CDR2 YNNKEL (reference sequence). The CDR3 has 13 residues. This chain's CDR3 is CADPRGQTYEQYF. CDR3 nucleotide sequence: TGTGCTGACCCCAGGGGGCAAACCTACGAGCAGTACTTC.

This clonotype has more than one count but fewer than ten. The chain has TRBV2 and TRBJ2-7, with 13 nucleotides matching TRBD2. With V trimmed by 8 bases and J by 3 bases, 10 bases remained unmatched. Per germline, CDR1 SNHLY and CDR2 FYNNEI. This CDR3 contains 16 residues. Here the CDR3 DNA reads TGTGCCAGCGCGAACCCAGGGACTAGCGGGGACTACGAGCAGTACTTC. Amino acid sequence: CASANPGTSGDYEQYF.

In this sample, this clonotype turned up a few times. The chain employs TRBV19 and TRBJ2-3, with D maybe TRBD1 (6 bases). CDR1 and CDR2 (germline): LNHDA, SQIVND (reference sequence). This CDR3 has 15 amino acids. V was shortened by 9 bases and J by 14 bases, with 30 bases between the two germline ends. CDR3 DNA: TGTGCCAGCAATCCAACAGGGCAGATTATCCGGATGTGGTATTTT. Protein: CASNPTGQIIRMWYF.

This clonotype came up many times. The chain joins TRBV2 to TRBJ2-5; D remains ambiguous. Trimming took off 4 bases at V and 4 bases at J, with 7 bases between the two ends. Germline CDR1 is SNHLY and CDR2 is FYNNEI. CDR3 length: 12 residues. The CDR3 DNA reads as TGTGCCAGCAGTGGAGTAGGAGAGACCCAGTACTTC. It is translated as CASSGVGETQYF.

This clonotype was counted only a few times. This sequence joins TRBV29-1 and TRBJ2-7; 9 bases fit TRBD1. Germline loops: CDR1 SQVTM, CDR2 ANQGSEA. J was trimmed by 12 bases and V by 2 bases; bases with no gene match: 5. The CDR3 contains 11 residues. The CDR3 region has the DNA TGCAGCGTTGAAAACCGGGACAGGGCGTACGTC. Residues: CSVENRDRAYV.

This clonotype was seen ten or more times. J is TRBJ2-1 and V is TRBV2; the D gene is possibly TRBD1 (6 bases). This CDR3 has 15 amino acids. CDR1 and CDR2 (germline): SNHLY, FYNNEI. The germline V and J ends were trimmed by 6 bases and 0 bases, with 12 bases remaining between them. CDR3: CASRGHGNSYNEQFF. As DNA, the CDR3 is TGTGCCAGCAGGGGACATGGTAACTCCTACAATGAGCAGTTCTTC.

This rearrangement joins TRBV18 to TRBJ2-1; D remains unclear. The V end lost 5 bases, the J end lost 6 bases, and 5 bases lay between the germline ends. Germline CDR1 and CDR2: KGHSH and LQKENI. CDR3 size: 11 residues. The DNA for the CDR3 is TGTGCCAGCTCATTCGCCAATGAGCAGTTCTTC. Its translation is CASSFANEQFF.

This clonotype was seen many times. The gene calls are TRBV3-1 and TRBJ2-1; 8 bases fit TRBD1. This CDR3 is built from 12 residues. CDR1 is LGHDT, CDR2 YNNKEL, per germline (reference sequence). V lost 1 base and J lost 16; bases outside the gene matches: 6. CDR3 sequence reads: CASSQAGGAGFF. The CDR3 DNA sequence: TGTGCCAGCAGCCAAGCAGGGGGCGCGGGCTTCTTC.

V is TRBV28 and J is TRBJ1-2; D is unclear. V lost 6 bases and J lost 8, with 16 bases in between. Germline-derived CDR1 and CDR2 are MDHEN and SYDVKM. The length of the CDR3 is 13 residues. CDR3: CASRTQEIGGYTF. CDR3 sequence (DNA): TGTGCCAGCAGAACTCAGGAAATCGGGGGCTACACCTTC.

About this clonotype itself: A much more abundant neighbour one base away suggests this may be a read error. J is TRBJ1-1 and V is TRBV5-1; D not certain. Trimming stripped 0 bases from V and 7 bases from J, with 4 bases between. This CDR3 is 11 amino acids long. The germline V gene encodes CDR1 SGHRS and CDR2 YFSETQ. The CDR3 DNA reads TGCGCCAGCAGCTTGGCGGATGAAGCTTTCTTT. Translated: CASSLADEAFF.

This clonotype was recorded at least ten times. The V gene is TRBV6-5, the J gene TRBJ2-1; D may match TRBD1 or TRBD2 (7 bases each). This CDR3 has 17 amino acids. The germline CDR1 and CDR2 sequences are MNHEY and SVGAGI. With 0 bases removed from V and 5 bases from J, the gap between germline ends came to 17 bases. The CDR3 DNA reads TGTGCCAGCAGTTACTCCCAGGGGGGGGAGAGAAACAATGAGCAGTTCTTC. Translating it yields CASSYSQGGERNNEQFF.

The table lists this clonotype with many counts. This sequence joins TRBV10-3 and TRBJ1-6; 7 nucleotides align to TRBD1. CDR1 and CDR2 (germline): ENHRY, SYGVKD. Trimming at V came to 3 bases and at J to 9 bases, leaving 8 bases not matched to a gene. CDR3 length: 15 residues. The CDR3 loop reads CAISDPQGISSPLHF. CDR3 nucleotides: TGTGCCATCAGTGATCCACAGGGGATCAGTTCACCCCTCCACTTT.

This chain links TRBV14 with TRBJ2-2; 8 bases line up with TRBD1. J lost 5 bases, V lost 2 bases, and 4 bases had no gene match. The CDR3 runs 15 residues. CDR1 and CDR2 (germline): SGHDN, FVKESK. CDR3 in amino acids: CASSQRTGWTGELFF. CDR3 DNA sequence: TGTGCCAGCAGCCAAAGGACAGGGTGGACCGGGGAGCTGTTTTTT.

Many counts were recorded for this clonotype. V is TRBV7-6 and J is TRBJ1-1, with TRBD1 matching 8 bases. In germline, CDR1 is SGHVS, CDR2 FNYEAQ. CDR3 length equals 16 residues. V trimming: 0 bases; J trimming: 2 bases; junction bases outside the gene matches: 5. This CDR3 reads CASSLAGTGHNTEAFF. For the CDR3, the DNA is TGTGCCAGCAGCTTAGCCGGGACAGGTCACAACACTGAAGCTTTCTTT.